This T cell receptor (beta chain) stems from a study of technical replicates of blood from a handful of donors. From germline, CDR1 is SGHVS and CDR2 FNYEAQ. The CDR3 spans 14 residues. With 2 bases removed from V and 3 bases from J, the gap between germline ends came to 8 bases. The protocol was immunoSEQ multiplex PCR, while the TCRdb copy is restricted to in-frame clones and leaves out a portion. The sample contains some 78,000 clones, 90% to 95% of which appear only once. The V call is TRBV7-6, the J call TRBJ2-1, with D tentatively TRBD1 (5 bases). Source material: T cells isolated from PBMCs. This sequence was found in a human donor in good health. In DNA, the CDR3 is TGTGCCAGCAGCTTACAGGGAAACTACAATGAGCAGTTCTTC. This translates into CASSLQGNYNEQFF.